This T cell receptor beta chain was sequenced during a study of a mutant IDH1 vaccine in newly diagnosed glioma. At the level of the study: Averaging approximately 42 years of age, treated patients were approximately 62% male and approximately 38% female.

Noted time point: baseline, week 1 (first vaccination visit). Indicated treatment: pre-vaccination baseline after standard-of-care therapy. The V gene's germline CDR1 is SQVTM and CDR2 ANQGSEA. This CDR3 has 13 residues. V dropped 5 bases and J dropped 9 bases, with 19 bases sitting between them. This clone was observed a handful of times. Generated by immunoSEQ multiplex PCR, the TCRdb table keeps only in-frame clones and is missing some. Of about 34,000 clones listed, approximately 80% are singletons. The sample consisted of peripheral blood mononuclear cells (PBMCs), taken from a glioma patient treated with radiotherapy, temozolomide or both. The sequence was obtained from a middle-aged man with glioma. Some clones in this sample may be carry-over from other donors' samples. The V gene is TRBV29-1, the J gene TRBJ1-1; tentatively, D is TRBD1 (5 bases). The CDR3 reads CSVQLTGAGQAFF. CDR3 DNA: TGCAGCGTTCAACTAACTGGGGCGGGACAAGCTTTCTTT.